A selection of T cell receptor beta chains follows, all from one sample in a study of shared clonotypes between healthy human individuals. Sequenced by immunoSEQ multiplex PCR; TCRdb stores in-frame clones only, minus some. The sample records around 700,000 clones, less than 80% being singletons. Sequencing was done on a sample of memory CD4+ T cells sorted from blood. The receptors were sampled from a woman in her thirties in good health. Each CDR3 is given with its conserved first and last residue. A D gene is named only where the DNA matches it firmly. Some rows have no size entry. The others give once, few or many, or a class for an expanded clone.

. TRBJ2-5 . TRBV7-9 CASSLDWGAETQYF TGTGCCAGCAGCTTAGATTGGGGGGCAGAGACCCAGTACTTC
. TRBJ2-1 . TRBV6-4 CASSRERYNEQFF TGTGCCAGCAGTCGGGAGAGATACAATGAGCAGTTCTTC
. TRBJ2-6 . TRBV29-1 CSVGMSSGANVLTF TGCAGCGTTGGGATGTCCTCTGGGGCCAACGTCCTGACTTTC
. TRBJ1-5 TRBD1 TRBV2 CASRRQGAGSNQPQHF TGTGCCAGCAGAAGACAGGGGGCGGGTAGCAATCAGCCCCAGCATTTT
. TRBJ2-4 TRBD2 TRBV19 CASNQGSGRAMDKNIQYF TGTGCCAGTAATCAAGGTAGCGGGAGGGCCATGGACAAAAACATTCAGTACTTC
. TRBJ2-7 TRBD1 TRBV18 CASSKTGTGVHEQYF TGTGCCAGCTCAAAAACCGGGACAGGGGTCCACGAGCAGTACTTC
many TRBJ1-2 . TRBV7-9 CASSQQTDSYGYTF TGTGCCAGCAGCCAACAAACGGACAGTTATGGCTACACCTTC
. TRBJ2-2 . TRBV2 CASSPSFPGELFF TGTGCCAGCAGTCCCTCCTTTCCCGGGGAGCTGTTTTTT
. TRBJ2-7 TRBD2 TRBV30 CAWGREGGTYEQYF TGTGCCTGGGGACGGGAGGGGGGAACCTACGAGCAGTACTTC
. TRBJ1-1 TRBD1 TRBV5-4 CASSAGQGGTEAFF TGTGCCAGCAGCGCGGGACAGGGTGGCACTGAAGCTTTCTTT
few TRBJ2-1 . TRBV25-1 CASRDYNEQFF TGTGCCAGCCGCGACTACAATGAGCAGTTCTTC
. TRBJ2-1 . TRBV5-1 CASNPDRFYNEQFF TGCGCCAGCAACCCAGACAGATTCTACAATGAGCAGTTCTTC
. TRBJ2-2 . TRBV6-1 CATIWTGELFF TGTGCCACCATTTGGACCGGGGAGCTGTTTTTT
once TRBJ1-1 . TRBV6-1 CASSELGGTEAFF TGTGCCAGCAGTGAATTAGGGGGAACTGAAGCTTTCTTT
once TRBJ2-6 . TRBV11-2 CASSFRASSGANVLTF TGTGCCAGCAGCTTTAGGGCGAGCTCTGGGGCCAACGTCCTGACTTTC
. TRBJ2-7 . TRBV12-1 CASSFGGGVWASYEQYF TGTGCCAGCAGCTTTGGGGGCGGGGTCTGGGCCTCCTACGAGCAGTACTTC
. TRBJ2-7 TRBD2 TRBV5-1 CASRLSKTSGPAYEQYF TGCGCCAGCAGGTTATCGAAGACTAGCGGGCCCGCCTACGAGCAGTACTTC
. TRBJ2-2 . TRBV11-1 CASSNLDGVGGELFF TGTGCCAGCAGCAACCTTGACGGGGTCGGCGGGGAGCTGTTTTTT
few TRBJ1-5 . TRBV28 CASSWGFSEPQHF TGTGCCAGCAGTTGGGGATTTTCGGAGCCCCAGCATTTT
. TRBJ1-5 . TRBV19 CASSRLSRGAVQPQHF TGTGCCAGTAGTCGCCTCAGTAGGGGGGCGGTTCAGCCCCAGCATTTT
. TRBJ1-1 . TRBV7-9 CASSLAANTEAFF TGTGCCAGCAGCTTAGCGGCGAACACTGAAGCTTTCTTT
. TRBJ1-5 . TRBV15 CATSRDIGLNQPQHF TGTGCCACCAGCAGAGATATAGGGCTCAATCAGCCCCAGCATTTT
. TRBJ2-7 TRBD2 TRBV5-1 CASSIGLEGTYEQYF TGCGCCAGCAGCATCGGACTAGAGGGGACCTACGAGCAGTACTTC
. TRBJ1-5 . TRBV6-6 CASSYLEDQPQHF TGTGCCAGCAGTTACTTGGAAGATCAGCCCCAGCATTTT